These 27 T cell receptor beta chains were all obtained from the same sample, sequenced in a study of T cell responses to AZD1222 COVID-19 vaccine. Only in-frame clones appear in the TCRdb table, and some are missing; sequencing was by immunoSEQ multiplex PCR. The table shows about 140,000 clones, with about 92% occurring only once. Here the sequenced sample was peripheral blood, taken on day 0 of MenACWY control vaccination. The receptors were gathered from an adult in good health.

The chain couples TRBV5-4 to TRBJ1-3; D possibly corresponds to TRBD1 (5 bases). The CDR3 runs 16 residues. Between the trimmed V and J ends, which lost 7 bases and 0 bases, there was a span of 17 bases. The germline V gene encodes CDR1 SGHNT and CDR2 YYREEE (reference sequence). CDR3 sequence (DNA): TGTGCCAGCTCCCAGGGCCAGGCCCTCTCTGGAAACACCATATATTTT. This translates into CASSQGQALSGNTIYF.

The gene calls are TRBV30 and TRBJ1-1; the match to TRBD1 covers 7 bases. Trimming removed 3 bases from V and 5 bases from J; junction bases left unmatched: 9. Germline lookup yields CDR1 GTSNPN and CDR2 SVGIG (reference sequence). This CDR3 region has 14 residues. The CDR3 bases are TGTGCCTGGAGCAAAGCAGGGGGTTCGACTGAAGCTTTCTTT. Its protein product is CAWSKAGGSTEAFF.

This chain uses TRBV7-9 with TRBJ1-3, with D maybe TRBD1 (6 bases). CDR3 length: 15 amino acids. Trimming cost V 0 bases and J 2 bases, with 8 bases left between them. Germline-derived CDR1 and CDR2 are SEHNR and FQNEAQ (reference sequence). CDR3 sequence: CASSLAQGTGNTIYF. The CDR3 DNA reads as TGTGCCAGCAGCTTAGCGCAGGGGACTGGAAACACCATATATTTT.

This chain uses TRBV7-6 with TRBJ1-3; 11 nucleotides match TRBD1. V trimming: 1 base; J trimming: 2 bases; junction bases outside the gene matches: 4. Germline loops: CDR1 SGHVS, CDR2 FNYEAQ. This CDR3 has 17 amino acids. Here the CDR3 DNA reads TGTGCCAGCAGCTTAGTAGAGGGACAGGGGGCTGGAAACACCATATATTTT. Protein sequence: CASSLVEGQGAGNTIYF.

The genes are TRBV9 and TRBJ1-1; 9 nucleotides agree with TRBD1. V gave up 8 bases and J gave up 2 bases; unmatched junction bases: 10. This CDR3 contains 15 residues. Germline V gives CDR1 SGDLS, CDR2 YYNGEE. The CDR3 region has the DNA TGTGCCAGTAGGAGACAGGGGGAACCAAACACTGAAGCTTTCTTT. As protein: CASRRQGEPNTEAFF.

The chain carries TRBV18 and TRBJ1-5; D call uncertain. CDR1 and CDR2 (germline): KGHSH, LQKENI. V dropped 2 bases and J dropped 10 bases, with 12 bases sitting between them. The CDR3 spans 13 residues. The DNA of the CDR3 is TGTGCCAGCTCACCAGATTCAGCGGGACCCCAGCATTTT. Amino acid sequence: CASSPDSAGPQHF. The whole variable domain, filled in from reference TRBV18 and TRBJ1-5, reads NAGVMQNPRHLVRRRGQEARLRCSPMKGHSHVYWYRQLPEEGLKFMVYLQKENIIDESGMPKERFSAEFPKEGPSILRIQQVVRGDSAAYFCASSPDSAGPQHFGDGTRLSIL.

The V and J genes are TRBV28 and TRBJ2-3; 8 bases agree with TRBD2. The V gene's germline CDR1 is MDHEN and CDR2 SYDVKM. This CDR3 region has 16 residues. V lost 3 bases, J lost 0 bases, and 5 bases stayed unmatched. CDR3 loop: CASSLLAGMSTDTQYF. The CDR3, as DNA: TGTGCCAGCAGTTTGCTAGCGGGTATGAGCACAGATACGCAGTATTTT.

This clone was found once. The chain joins TRBV19 to TRBJ1-5; 8 bases line up with TRBD1. Germline CDR1 LNHDA, CDR2 SQIVND (reference sequence). The CDR3 covers 14 residues. The ends lost 4 bases at V and 9 bases at J; junction bases unmatched: 8. The CDR3: CASSTTGTGGPQHF. In DNA, the CDR3 is TGTGCCAGTAGTACAACCGGGACAGGCGGGCCCCAGCATTTT.

For the CDR3, the DNA is TGTGCCAGCAGCCCGGGGGGGACTTTCGGTGAGCAGTTCTTC. Amino acid sequence: CASSPGGTFGEQFF. V is TRBV5-6 and J is TRBJ2-1; 8 bases map to TRBD2. The CDR3 is 14 residues long. J was trimmed by 9 bases and V by 4 bases; bases with no gene match: 9. Germline V lookup: CDR1 SGHDT, CDR2 YYEEEE.

This clone was counted once. This rearrangement joins TRBV6-6 to TRBJ2-1, with 11 bases identical to TRBD2. CDR3 size: 14 residues. The germline V gene has CDR1 MNHNY and CDR2 SVGAGI (reference sequence). V was clipped by 6 bases and J by 7 bases; unmatched bases: 5. For the CDR3, the DNA is TGTGCCAGCAGGGGTAGCGGGAGGGGGAATGAGCAGTTCTTC. As protein: CASRGSGRGNEQFF.

This chain connects TRBV5-1 to TRBJ2-5; 7 positions match TRBD1. The ends lost 5 bases at V and 3 bases at J; junction bases unmatched: 7. The germline CDR1 and CDR2 sequences are SGHRS and YFSETQ. The CDR3 has 14 amino acids. The CDR3 sequence: CASSPAGTEETQYF. CDR3 bases: TGCGCCAGCAGTCCTGCCGGGACAGAAGAGACCCAGTACTTC. Drawing the rest from reference TRBV5-1 and TRBJ2-5, the complete variable domain is KAGVTQTPRYLIKTRGQQVTLSCSPISGHRSVSWYQQTPGQGLQFLFEYFSETQRNKGNFPGRFSGRQFSNSRSEMNVSTLELGDSALYLCASSPAGTEETQYFGPGTRLLVL.

The rearrangement joins TRBV23-1 to TRBJ1-1; tentatively, D is TRBD1 (6 bases). TRBV23-1 is annotated as an ORF whose role is uncertain. Between the trimmed V and J ends, which lost 0 bases and 2 bases, there was a span of 28 bases. The CDR3 is made up of 21 amino acids. As DNA, the CDR3 is TGCGCCAGCAGTCAATCGTGGGGGACACAACTTAAAGGAATTACTAACACTGAAGCTTTCTTT. The encoded protein is CASSQSWGTQLKGITNTEAFF.

This clone was observed a single time. The chain employs TRBV7-2 and TRBJ2-5; the D call may be TRBD1 or TRBD2 (5 bases each). The germline CDR1 and CDR2 sequences are SGHTA and FQGNSA. Deletions cut 5 bases from V and 2 bases from J, with 12 bases between. The CDR3 sequence is 14 residues long. The CDR3: CASSLSGPQETQYF. In DNA form, the CDR3 reads TGTGCCAGCAGCCTATCGGGGCCACAAGAGACCCAGTACTTC.

This chain links TRBV11-2 with TRBJ2-1; 9 positions agree with TRBD2. The length of the CDR3 is 16 residues. With 4 bases clipped from V and 7 bases from J, the junction kept 11 bases outside the gene matches. Germline V gene sequence: CDR1 SGHAT, CDR2 FQNNGV. The DNA of the CDR3 is TGTGCCAGCAGCTCCCTTAGCGGGGGCACCGGAAATGAGCAGTTCTTC. Translated, it gives CASSSLSGGTGNEQFF.

V gene TRBV4-3 combines with J gene TRBJ2-3, with TRBD2 as a possible D gene (5 bases). V dropped 4 bases and J dropped 2 bases, with 13 bases sitting between them. The CDR3 contains 15 residues. CDR1 and CDR2 (germline): LGHNA, YSLEER. The CDR3 spells CASSLDLAFTDTQYF. Written as DNA, the CDR3 is TGCGCCAGCAGCCTTGACCTAGCATTCACAGATACGCAGTATTTT.

The chain couples TRBV12-3 or TRBV12-4 to TRBJ1-1; D gene uncertain. CDR3 length equals 12 residues. V lost 6 bases, J lost 0 bases, and 5 bases lay in between. The CDR3 spells CASSLLNTEAFF. CDR3 nucleotides: TGTGCCAGCAGCCTACTGAACACTGAAGCTTTCTTT.

The chain links TRBV7-8 to TRBJ1-6; D is uncertain. This CDR3 comprises 13 residues. Looked up from germline, CDR1 is SGHVS and CDR2 is FQNEAQ. The V end lost 4 bases, the J end lost 7 bases, and 8 bases lay between the germline ends. This chain's CDR3 is CASSSDQNSPLHF. The CDR3, as DNA: TGTGCCAGCAGCTCGGACCAGAATTCACCCCTCCACTTT.

The chain links TRBV19 to TRBJ2-3; D unclear. Germline loops: CDR1 LNHDA, CDR2 SQIVND (reference sequence). This CDR3 region has 13 residues. Trimming took off 3 bases at V and 4 bases at J, with 8 bases between the two ends. CDR3 DNA sequence: TGTGCCAGTAGTATTAGACGGGCAGATACGCAGTATTTT. Translating gives CASSIRRADTQYF.

J is TRBJ2-2 and V is TRBV5-1; D ambiguous. The CDR3 loop spans 14 amino acids. Germline loops: CDR1 SGHRS, CDR2 YFSETQ. The V end lost 2 bases, the J end lost 6 bases, and 11 bases lay between the germline ends. The CDR3 loop reads CASSLVSGSGELFF. The CDR3 region has the DNA TGCGCCAGCAGCTTAGTCTCGGGTTCCGGGGAGCTGTTTTTT.

This clone has a single count. The V and J genes are TRBV18 and TRBJ2-7, with D unresolved. Germline-derived CDR1 and CDR2 are KGHSH and LQKENI. The CDR3 contains 14 residues. V lost 5 bases to trimming and J lost 2 bases, with 13 bases between them. CDR3 nucleotides: TGTGCCAGCTCAGAGGTCGGCAGAGCCTACGAGCAGTACTTC. The encoded protein is CASSEVGRAYEQYF. The full variable domain, its missing parts supplied by reference TRBV18 and TRBJ2-7, is NAGVMQNPRHLVRRRGQEARLRCSPMKGHSHVYWYRQLPEEGLKFMVYLQKENIIDESGMPKERFSAEFPKEGPSILRIQQVVRGDSAAYFCASSEVGRAYEQYFGPGTRLTVT.

The chain joins TRBV6-1 to TRBJ2-2; D may be TRBD1 (5 bases). CDR3 size: 17 residues. The V and J ends lost 4 bases and 5 bases respectively, with 20 bases between them. Germline assignment: CDR1 MNHNS and CDR2 SASEGT. In nucleotides, the CDR3 is TGTGCCAGCAGTGTAATCATAGGGGTCACCCGGACCGGGGAGCTGTTTTTT. It translates to CASSVIIGVTRTGELFF.

The J gene is TRBJ1-2, the V gene TRBV18; D is unclear. Trimming stripped 2 bases from V and 4 bases from J, with 14 bases between. The CDR3 loop spans 15 amino acids. Germline CDR1 KGHSH, CDR2 LQKENI. CDR3 nucleotides: TGTGCCAGCTCACCAATCGCCGGGGAGACCTATGGCTACACCTTC. Its translation is CASSPIAGETYGYTF. Drawing the rest from reference TRBV18 and TRBJ1-2, the complete variable domain is NAGVMQNPRHLVRRRGQEARLRCSPMKGHSHVYWYRQLPEEGLKFMVYLQKENIIDESGMPKERFSAEFPKEGPSILRIQQVVRGDSAAYFCASSPIAGETYGYTFGSGTRLTVV.

The chain has TRBV5-8 and TRBJ1-5; D uncertain. Trimming stripped 4 bases from V and 3 bases from J, with 17 bases between. Germline CDR1 SGHTS, CDR2 YDEGEE. The CDR3 sequence is 16 residues long. The CDR3 nucleotides read TGTGCCAGCAGCCCCTTTAAAAGCAGTGACAATCAGCCCCAGCATTTT. The encoded protein is CASSPFKSSDNQPQHF.

The rearrangement uses TRBV30 and TRBJ1-2; 7 nucleotides match TRBD1. The CDR3 loop spans 15 amino acids. The germline CDR1 and CDR2 sequences are GTSNPN and SVGIG (reference sequence). The V segment lost 0 bases and the J segment 8 bases; nucleotides outside the gene matches: 12. In DNA form, the CDR3 reads TGTGCCTGGAGTGTAGGGGCATGGACAGGTCAAGGCTACACCTTC. Translation: CAWSVGAWTGQGYTF.

The chain links TRBV27 to TRBJ2-7; D gene uncertain. V lost 4 bases and J 6 bases, leaving 16 bases between the germline ends. CDR1 and CDR2 (germline): MNHEY, SMNVEV (reference sequence). This CDR3 has 14 amino acids. The CDR3 protein is CASSWGPQVGEQYF. The DNA of the CDR3 is TGTGCCAGCAGTTGGGGTCCTCAGGTTGGCGAGCAGTACTTC.

The J gene is TRBJ2-7, the V gene TRBV4-1, with 7 bases aligning to TRBD1. The CDR3 runs 14 residues. In germline, CDR1 is MGHRA, CDR2 YSYEKL. J lost 5 bases, V lost 4 bases, and 8 bases had no gene match. CDR3 DNA: TGCGCCAGCAGCCTTCAGGGGGTTGCGAACGAGCAGTACTTC. It encodes CASSLQGVANEQYF.

The rearrangement joins TRBV6-5 to TRBJ1-5; no firm D call. Trimming left V 2 bases short and J 5 bases short, with 10 bases between. Germline CDR1 is MNHEY and CDR2 is SVGAGI. This CDR3 spans 14 amino acids. CDR3 protein: CASSYDAGYQPQHF. The CDR3 bases are TGTGCCAGCAGTTACGACGCGGGTTATCAGCCCCAGCATTTT.